This TCR beta chain was obtained from a study of T cells in Graves' hyperthyroidism and ophthalmopathy. The germline V and J ends were trimmed by 0 bases and 3 bases, with 18 bases remaining between them. Germline V lookup: CDR1 MNHEY, CDR2 SMNVEV (reference sequence). CDR3 length: 17 residues. Regions amplified from RNA transcripts were the TCR beta CDR3 regions. The TCR CDR3 first-round RT-PCR relied on the HTBI primer set. From the multiplex PCR reads, TCRdb called clonotypes with MiXCR, one entry per CDR3 protein. Among 350,000 or so distinct CDR3 sequences listed, over 15% were seen once. Broader study findings: Ophthalmopathy stood apart from stable hyperthyroidism in a 13 V-J model.

Clinical Activity Scores of at least 3, NOSPECS grades of at least 4 and durations under 3 months characterized ophthalmopathy patients. Patients having uncontrolled infection, another autoimmune disease, pregnancy or lactation were not included. This clonotype showed up many times. Its target is unknown. The sample was blood. The TCR comes from a woman between 35 and 50 years old with Graves' ophthalmopathy. This rearrangement joins TRBV27 to TRBJ2-7; D may be TRBD2 (5 bases). The CDR3 DNA sequence: TGTGCCAGCAGTTTATCGTCGTTGGGAGCTATTTTCTACGAGCAGTACTTC. This gives the protein CASSLSSLGAIFYEQYF.